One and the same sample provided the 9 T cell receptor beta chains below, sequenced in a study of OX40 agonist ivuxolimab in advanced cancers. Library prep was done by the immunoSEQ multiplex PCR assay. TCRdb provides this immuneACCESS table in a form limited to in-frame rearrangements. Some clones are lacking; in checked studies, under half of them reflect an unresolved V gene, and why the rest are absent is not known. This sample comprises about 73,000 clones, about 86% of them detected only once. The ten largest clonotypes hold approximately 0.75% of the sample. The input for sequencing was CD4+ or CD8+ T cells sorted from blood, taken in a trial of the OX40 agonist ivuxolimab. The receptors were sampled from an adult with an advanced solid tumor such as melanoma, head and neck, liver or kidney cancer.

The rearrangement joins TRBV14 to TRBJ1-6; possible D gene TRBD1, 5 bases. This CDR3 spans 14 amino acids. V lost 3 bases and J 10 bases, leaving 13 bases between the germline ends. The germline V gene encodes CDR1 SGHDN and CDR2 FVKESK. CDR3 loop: CASSQERGNSPLHF. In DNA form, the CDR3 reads TGTGCCAGCAGCCAGGAGCGGGGGAACTCACCCCTCCACTTT.

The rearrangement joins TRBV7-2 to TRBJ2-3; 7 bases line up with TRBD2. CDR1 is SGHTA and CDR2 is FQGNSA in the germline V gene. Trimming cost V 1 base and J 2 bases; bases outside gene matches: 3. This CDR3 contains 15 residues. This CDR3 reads CASSLELAHTDTQYF. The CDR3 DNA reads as TGTGCCAGCAGCTTAGAACTAGCGCACACAGATACGCAGTATTTT.

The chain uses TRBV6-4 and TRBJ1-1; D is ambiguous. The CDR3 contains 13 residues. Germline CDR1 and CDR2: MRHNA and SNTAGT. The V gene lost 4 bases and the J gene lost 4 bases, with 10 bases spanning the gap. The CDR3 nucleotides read TGTGCCAGCAGTGTTGAGGAGGGCACTGAAGCTTTCTTT. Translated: CASSVEEGTEAFF.

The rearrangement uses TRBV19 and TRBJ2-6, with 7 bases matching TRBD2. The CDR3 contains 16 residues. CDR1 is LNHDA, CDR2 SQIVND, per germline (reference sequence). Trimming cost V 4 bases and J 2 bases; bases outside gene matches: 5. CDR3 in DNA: TGTGCCAGTAGTACCTCGGGGAGGGCTGGGGCCAACGTCCTGACTTTC. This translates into CASSTSGRAGANVLTF.

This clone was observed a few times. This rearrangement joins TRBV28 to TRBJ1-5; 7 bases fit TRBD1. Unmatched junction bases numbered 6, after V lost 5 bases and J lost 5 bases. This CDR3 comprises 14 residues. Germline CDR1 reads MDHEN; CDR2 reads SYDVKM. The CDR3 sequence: CASSTIQGYQPQHF. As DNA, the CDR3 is TGTGCCAGCAGTACGATACAGGGGTATCAGCCCCAGCATTTT. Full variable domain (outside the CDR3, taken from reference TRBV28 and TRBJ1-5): DVKVTQSSRYLVKRTGEKVFLECVQDMDHENMFWYRQDPGLGLRLIYFSYDVKMKEKGDIPEGYSVSREKKERFSLILESASTNQTSMYLCASSTIQGYQPQHFGDGTRLSIL.

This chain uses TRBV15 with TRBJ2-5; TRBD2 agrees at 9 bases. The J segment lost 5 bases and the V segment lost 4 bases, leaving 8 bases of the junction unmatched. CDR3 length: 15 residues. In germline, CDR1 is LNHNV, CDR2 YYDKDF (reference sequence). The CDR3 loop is CATSTSGALGETQYF. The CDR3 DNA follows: TGTGCCACCAGCACTAGCGGGGCTCTAGGGGAGACCCAGTACTTC.

The CDR3 is CASSDPAGPIKTQYF. The DNA for the CDR3 is TGTGCCAGCAGTGACCCCGCCGGGCCCATTAAGACCCAGTACTTC. V is TRBV2 and J is TRBJ2-5; D unclear. Germline V gives CDR1 SNHLY, CDR2 FYNNEI. Trimming removed 3 bases at V and 6 bases at J, with 17 bases between. The CDR3 extends over 15 amino acids.

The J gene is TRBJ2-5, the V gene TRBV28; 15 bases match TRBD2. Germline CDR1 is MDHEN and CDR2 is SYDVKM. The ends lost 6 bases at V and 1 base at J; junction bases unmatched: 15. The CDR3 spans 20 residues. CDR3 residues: CASSLPPPGLAGGGQETQYF. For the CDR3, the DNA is TGTGCCAGCAGCCTCCCTCCTCCGGGACTAGCGGGAGGTGGCCAAGAGACCCAGTACTTC. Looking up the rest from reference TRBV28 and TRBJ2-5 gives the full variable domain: DVKVTQSSRYLVKRTGEKVFLECVQDMDHENMFWYRQDPGLGLRLIYFSYDVKMKEKGDIPEGYSVSREKKERFSLILESASTNQTSMYLCASSLPPPGLAGGGQETQYFGPGTRLLVL.

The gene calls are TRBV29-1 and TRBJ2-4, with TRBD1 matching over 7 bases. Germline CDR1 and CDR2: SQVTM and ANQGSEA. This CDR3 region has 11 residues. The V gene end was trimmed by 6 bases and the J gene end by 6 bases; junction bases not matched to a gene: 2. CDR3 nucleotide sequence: TGCAGCGTGGGACAGCTAAACATTCAGTACTTC. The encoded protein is CSVGQLNIQYF.